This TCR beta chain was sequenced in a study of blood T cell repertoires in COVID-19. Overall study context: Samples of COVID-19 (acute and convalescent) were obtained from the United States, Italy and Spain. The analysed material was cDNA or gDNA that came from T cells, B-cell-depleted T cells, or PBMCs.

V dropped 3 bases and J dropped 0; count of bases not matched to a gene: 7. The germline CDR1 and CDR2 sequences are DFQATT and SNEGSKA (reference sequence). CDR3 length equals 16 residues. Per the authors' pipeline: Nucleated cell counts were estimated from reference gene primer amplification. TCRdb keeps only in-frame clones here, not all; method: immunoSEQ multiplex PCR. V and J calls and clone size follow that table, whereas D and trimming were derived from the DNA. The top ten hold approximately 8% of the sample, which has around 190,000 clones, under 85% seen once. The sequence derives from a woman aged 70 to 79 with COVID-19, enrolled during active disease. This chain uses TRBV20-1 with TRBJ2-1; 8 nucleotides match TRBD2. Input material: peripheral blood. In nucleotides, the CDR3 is TGCAGTGCTAGTATTAGCGGGAAGAGCTCCTACAATGAGCAGTTCTTC. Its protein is CSASISGKSSYNEQFF.